The 4 T cell receptor beta chains below come from one sample, sequenced in a study of T-cell memory formation after mild COVID-19. TCRdb used MiXCR to reprocess the 5' RACE reads, holding one entry per CDR3 protein. The table records fewer than 450,000 distinct CDR3 sequences, approximately 25% of them present only once. The material sequenced was PBMCs or a T cell subset sorted from them (not recorded which). The receptors stem from an adult woman who had mild COVID-19 (a few samples of this study predate the infection). Cell type and time point are not known.

The gene calls are TRBV12-3 or TRBV12-4 and TRBJ2-7; D may be TRBD2 (6 bases). Between the trimmed V and J ends, which lost 1 base and 4 bases, there was a span of 17 bases. The CDR3 sequence is 16 residues long. The CDR3 nucleotides are TGTGCCAGCAGTTTAGAATTCCACGGCAGCGGGTACGAGCAGTACTTC. Protein sequence: CASSLEFHGSGYEQYF.

This clonotype has just one count. The genes are TRBV6-5 and TRBJ2-3; D tentatively fits TRBD1 or TRBD2 (5 bases each). The CDR3 consists of 15 residues. Germline V lookup: CDR1 MNHEY, CDR2 SVGAGI. With 7 bases removed from V and 0 bases from J, the gap between germline ends came to 14 bases. The DNA for the CDR3 is TGTGCCAGCACCCCTCACGGGGCTAGCACAGATACGCAGTATTTT. Its protein is CASTPHGASTDTQYF.

The genes are TRBV7-2 and TRBJ2-3; 11 bases line up with TRBD2. The CDR3 has 20 amino acids. The V and J ends lost 6 bases and 0 bases, in that order; junction bases with no gene match: 17. From germline, CDR1 is SGHTA and CDR2 FQGNSA. CDR3 DNA: TGTGCCAGCAGGCTAGGGCCGTCTAGCGGGGGGTTCCCTAGCACAGATACGCAGTATTTT. This translates into CASRLGPSSGGFPSTDTQYF.

The chain joins TRBV12-3 or TRBV12-4 to TRBJ1-5; TRBD1 might be the D (5 bases). V was trimmed by 5 bases and J by 13 bases, leaving 12 bases between them. CDR3 length: 11 residues. CDR3 in DNA: TGTGCCAGCAGTCCGGGAGGGGTACAGCATTTT. Residues: CASSPGGVQHF.